What follows describes a single TCR beta chain. The entry originates in a study of T cell responses to AZD1222 COVID-19 vaccine. Trimming shortened V by 1 base and J by 6 bases, and 10 bases separated the two germline ends. The CDR3 extends over 14 amino acids. Germline CDR1 and CDR2: SGHVS and FNYEAQ. Produced via immunoSEQ multiplex PCR; TCRdb's table is partial and in-frame only. This repertoire shows 150,000 to 200,000 clones, about nine tenths found once; its top ten account for approximately 2.8%. The sequence derives from an adult in good health. The gene calls are TRBV7-6 and TRBJ2-1; D gene uncertain. The material sequenced was peripheral blood, taken on day 0 of AZD1222 vaccination. The CDR3 reads CASSLGRWGNEQFF. CDR3 bases: TGTGCCAGCAGCTTAGGAAGGTGGGGCAATGAGCAGTTCTTC. The full variable domain, in which reference TRBV7-6 and TRBJ2-1 provide the parts outside the CDR3, is GAGVSQSPRYKVTKRGQDVALRCDPISGHVSLYWYRQALGQGPEFLTYFNYEAQQDKSGLPNDRFSAERPEGSISTLTIQRTEQRDSAMYRCASSLGRWGNEQFFGPGTRLTVL.